These T cell receptor beta chains were read from a single sample in a study of human T cells and chemical hapten exposure. One entry per CDR3 protein, called by TCRdb with MiXCR from the RACE reads. The sample has 75,000 to 100,000 distinct CDR3 sequences, about 11% seen once. Sequenced material: whole blood, taken in connection with sensitization to the hapten diphenylcyclopropenone (DPC). All receptors come from a woman aged 55-69 years with alopecia areata. Some clones in this sample may be carry-over from other donors' samples. Each CDR3 is given with its conserved first and last residue. The D gene is left open where the match is weak. Only part of the rows carry a size: once, few, many, or a class if the clone is expanded.

>TRBJ2-3|TRBD1|TRBV30|NA
CAWSVQGSTDTQYF
TGTGCCTGGAGTGTACAGGGGAGCACAGATACGCAGTATTTT
>TRBJ2-1|TRBD1|TRBV19|NA
CASSTRTGDYNEQFF
TGTGCCAGTAGTACCCGGACAGGGGATTACAATGAGCAGTTCTTC
>TRBJ1-1|TRBD1|TRBV10-3|once
CATKEDRETEAFF
TGTGCCACCAAAGAGGACAGGGAAACTGAAGCTTTCTTT
>TRBJ2-1|NA|TRBV12-3/TRBV12-4|many
CASSLGYYNEQFF
TGTGCCAGCAGTTTAGGGTACTACAATGAGCAGTTCTTC
>TRBJ2-5|NA|TRBV7-9|NA
CASSFGQPETQYF
TGTGCCAGCAGCTTTGGACAGCCAGAGACCCAGTACTTC
>TRBJ2-3|NA|TRBV10-1|many
CASSDFTTRDSDTQYF
TGCGCCAGCAGTGATTTTACGACCCGGGACTCTGATACGCAGTATTTT
>TRBJ2-7|NA|TRBV5-1|NA
CASSLAYSRSYEQYF
TGCGCCAGCAGCTTGGCATACAGTCGCTCCTACGAGCAGTACTTC
>TRBJ2-5|NA|TRBV5-1|many
CASSGGSHGGPTVETQYF
TGCGCCAGCAGCGGGGGGAGCCACGGAGGGCCGACCGTAGAGACCCAGTACTTC
>TRBJ2-3|NA|TRBV6-1|NA
CASSGVGLTDTQYF
TGTGCCAGCAGTGGGGTCGGCCTCACAGATACGCAGTATTTT
>TRBJ1-4|NA|TRBV10-3|NA
CATARNEKLFF
TGTGCCACCGCCAGGAATGAAAAACTGTTTTTT
>TRBJ2-3|NA|TRBV20-1|many
CSARREDTQYF
TGCAGTGCTAGGCGGGAAGATACGCAGTATTTT
>TRBJ1-1|NA|TRBV7-6|many
CASSSTGYTEAFF
TGTGCCAGCAGCTCGACAGGTTACACTGAAGCTTTCTTT
>TRBJ2-5|TRBD1|TRBV19|many
CASTAGTGAFLTQYF
TGTGCCAGTACAGCCGGGACAGGGGCGTTTTTGACCCAGTACTTC
>TRBJ1-5|TRBD1|TRBV19|few
CASSIVRGGHNQPQHF
TGTGCCAGTAGTATAGTTCGAGGGGGCCACAATCAGCCCCAGCATTTT
>TRBJ2-1|TRBD2|TRBV18|few
CASSRGSGNYNEQFF
TGTGCCAGCTCACGAGGTAGCGGGAACTACAATGAGCAGTTCTTC
>TRBJ1-5|NA|TRBV10-3|many
CAISEGQGGVNQPQHF
TGTGCCATCAGTGAAGGGCAGGGAGGGGTAAATCAGCCCCAGCATTTT
>TRBJ2-1|NA|TRBV5-1|few
CASSPSGHNEQFF
TGCGCCAGCAGCCCTTCCGGCCACAATGAGCAGTTCTTC
>TRBJ1-2|NA|TRBV7-9|few
CASSEENRDRHF
TGTGCCAGCAGCGAAGAGAACCGGGACCGCCACTTC
>TRBJ2-3|NA|TRBV9|NA
CASSVGMDITQYF
TGTGCCAGCAGCGTAGGGATGGACATCACGCAGTATTTT
>TRBJ2-1|NA|TRBV10-2|NA
CASQRTPSSYNEQFF
TGCGCCAGCCAACGGACGCCGAGCTCCTACAATGAGCAGTTCTTC
>TRBJ1-2|NA|TRBV14|many
CASSPLRGPGSNYGYTF
TGTGCCAGCAGCCCTCTTCGGGGGCCGGGGTCAAACTATGGCTACACCTTC
>TRBJ2-6|TRBD1|TRBV19|NA
CASSIAGRGRLLGANVLTF
TGTGCCAGTAGTATAGCTGGCAGGGGGCGCTTACTCGGGGCCAACGTCCTGACTTTC
>TRBJ1-5|NA|TRBV7-8|few
CASSLGVAPQHF
TGTGCCAGCAGCTTAGGGGTTGCGCCCCAGCATTTT
>TRBJ1-3|NA|TRBV5-4|few
CASSPGQVSGNTIYF
TGTGCCAGCAGCCCCGGGCAGGTCTCTGGAAACACCATATATTTT
>TRBJ2-5|TRBD2|TRBV7-9|NA
CASSEGSGGLETQYF
TGTGCCAGCAGCGAAGGTAGCGGGGGCCTAGAGACCCAGTACTTC
>TRBJ1-6|NA|TRBV5-4|many
CASSLRQGNSPLHF
TGTGCCAGCAGCTTGCGACAAGGGAATTCACCCCTCCACTTT
>TRBJ1-1|NA|TRBV6-1|many
CAGTLTAVNTEAFF
TGTGCCGGTACATTGACAGCGGTAAACACTGAAGCTTTCTTT
>TRBJ2-7|NA|TRBV18|many
CASSPPAGAAYEQYF
TGTGCCAGCTCACCACCGGCTGGGGCCGCCTACGAGCAGTACTTC
>TRBJ2-3|TRBD2|TRBV20-1|many
CSARVTAGGPPDTQYF
TGCAGTGCTAGGGTAACAGCGGGGGGGCCACCAGATACGCAGTATTTT
>TRBJ1-2|NA|TRBV11-2|many
CASSLLLYGFGYTF
TGTGCCAGCAGCTTACTATTGTACGGTTTCGGCTACACCTTC
>TRBJ2-3|NA|TRBV5-4|NA
CASSSSSTSTDTQYF
TGTGCCAGCAGCTCCTCTAGCACTAGCACAGATACGCAGTATTTT
>TRBJ1-1|TRBD1|TRBV29-1|NA
CSVGTGGTDTEAFF
TGCAGCGTAGGGACAGGGGGCACGGACACTGAAGCTTTCTTT
>TRBJ2-3|NA|TRBV5-1|NA
CASSTIPADTQYF
TGCGCCAGCAGTACGATCCCGGCGGATACGCAGTATTTT
>TRBJ1-4|TRBD1|TRBV18|NA
CASSPAVTGDGKLFF
TGTGCCAGCTCACCCGCCGTTACAGGGGACGGAAAACTGTTTTTT
>TRBJ1-4|NA|TRBV11-2|few
CASSPRAGGNEKLFF
TGTGCCAGCAGCCCCCGGGCTGGTGGAAATGAAAAACTGTTTTTT
>TRBJ2-3|NA|TRBV5-1|NA
CASSFGRVDGDTQYF
TGCGCCAGCAGCTTCGGCAGGGTAGACGGAGATACGCAGTATTTT
>TRBJ1-2|TRBD1|TRBV5-1|few
CASSLELQGNYGYTF
TGCGCCAGCAGCTTGGAACTACAGGGGAACTATGGCTACACCTTC
>TRBJ2-7|NA|TRBV20-1|many
CSATPASSYEQYF
TGCAGTGCTACCCCCGCGAGCTCCTACGAGCAGTACTTC
>TRBJ2-7|NA|TRBV5-1|few
CASSLGQGGYEQYF
TGCGCCAGCAGCTTGGGTCAGGGGGGATACGAGCAGTACTTC
>TRBJ1-2|TRBD1|TRBV7-6|many
CASSSAVGTANYGYTF
TGTGCCAGCAGCTCCGCGGTAGGGACAGCTAACTATGGCTACACCTTC